This T cell receptor (beta chain) was recorded in a study of blood T cells in healthy people across ages. Study-level points and caveats: Naive CD4+ cell counts and diversity both ran higher in long-lived than in aged donors. There was a strong correlation between TCR beta diversity and naive T cell percentage.

Remarks on this clonotype: Its specificity is not known.

Germline lookup yields CDR1 DFQATT and CDR2 SNEGSKA (reference sequence). V was shortened by 1 base and J by 2 bases, with 16 bases between the two germline ends. The CDR3 length is 16 residues. The second PCR ran roughly 7 to 11 cycles with a sample-barcoded 5' primer and J-beta primers. Template switching added a 12-random-nucleotide identifier to every cDNA molecule. Each CDR3 protein gets one entry after TCRdb re-called the 5' RACE reads with MiXCR. The repertoire holds more than 1.4 million distinct CDR3 sequences, with around 42% as singletons. This chain uses TRBV20-1 with TRBJ2-3; D remains ambiguous. Sequencing used blood. The sequence came from a woman in her late teens or twenties in good health. The CDR3 sequence is CSARVLTETNTDTQYF. In DNA, the CDR3 is TGCAGTGCTAGAGTCCTGACGGAAACCAACACAGATACGCAGTATTTT.